What follows are 28 T cell receptor beta chains derived from one specimen sequenced in a study of regulatory T cells in long-lasting Graves disease. Library construction for TCR beta used iRepertoire HTBI primers and Arm-PCR of CDR3 regions. TCRdb passed the multiplex PCR reads through MiXCR, listing each CDR3 protein once. The repertoire holds about 430,000 distinct CDR3 sequences, with around 23% as singletons. As for time point: persistent/refractory GD, antithyroid drugs over 5 years with positive TRAb. PBMCs were the source of the RNA used for TCR sequencing. The sequencing used peripheral blood mononuclear cells (PBMCs), collected when the disease was refractory, from a patient treated with antithyroid drugs. These receptors all stem from a female donor with Graves disease.

At least ten counts were recorded for this clonotype. This sequence joins TRBV7-8 and TRBJ2-7, with a weak D call TRBD2 (6 bases). The CDR3 is 17 residues long. V dropped 0 bases and J dropped 3 bases, with 18 bases sitting between them. CDR1 and CDR2 (germline): SGHVS, FQNEAQ. CDR3 sequence reads: CASSLAYTSPTYYEQYF. CDR3 DNA sequence: TGTGCCAGCAGCTTAGCGTACACTAGCCCTACCTACTACGAGCAGTACTTC. Full variable domain (rest looked up from reference TRBV7-8 and TRBJ2-7): GAGVSQSPRYKVAKRGQDVALRCDPISGHVSLFWYQQALGQGPEFLTYFQNEAQLDKSGLPSDRFFAERPEGSVSTLKIQRTQQEDSAVYLCASSLAYTSPTYYEQYFGPGTRLTVT.

There are many counts of this clonotype. This chain links TRBV11-2 with TRBJ1-6; D gene unclear. Per germline, CDR1 SGHAT and CDR2 FQNNGV. The CDR3 loop spans 13 amino acids. V lost 1 base, J lost 7 bases, and 5 bases lay in between. CDR3 DNA sequence: TGTGCCAGCAGCTTAGTATCGAATTCACCCCTCCACTTT. It encodes CASSLVSNSPLHF.

CDR3 region: CAIPIGGFVADTQYF. The CDR3 DNA follows: TGTGCCATCCCGATTGGGGGCTTTGTCGCAGATACGCAGTATTTT. The rearrangement uses TRBV12-3 or TRBV12-4 and TRBJ2-3, with D possibly matching TRBD1 (6 bases). The CDR3 is 15 amino acids. Trimming pared 10 bases from V and 4 bases from J, leaving 21 bases between.

CDR3 DNA: TGTGCCAGCAGCTTAGGGGGGACAGGGGGGCAGCGAGAGACCCAGTACTTC. It is translated as CASSLGGTGGQRETQYF. The chain combines TRBV7-8 with TRBJ2-5, with 11 bases lining up with TRBD1. This CDR3 is 17 amino acids long. CDR1 is SGHVS and CDR2 is FQNEAQ in the germline V gene. Unmatched junction bases numbered 8, after V lost 1 base and J lost 4 bases.

V is TRBV20-1 and J is TRBJ1-4; 8 nucleotides line up with TRBD1. This CDR3 spans 15 amino acids. V trimming: 0 bases; J trimming: 8 bases; junction bases outside the gene matches: 8. Germline CDR1 and CDR2: DFQATT and SNEGSKA (reference sequence). The CDR3 DNA reads TGCAGTGCTAGAGAGCCAGGGGGCCGAGACGAAAAACTGTTTTTT. It specifies CSAREPGGRDEKLFF.

For this clonotype: Since a far larger clone is one base different, this is likely a read error. V usage is TRBV6-2 or TRBV6-3 and J usage is TRBJ2-2; 7 positions match TRBD1. Germline V gene data show CDR1 as MNHEY and CDR2 as SVGEGT. CDR3 length: 14 residues. The CDR3, as DNA: TGTGCCAGCAGAACAGGGGCCAACACCGGGGACCTGTTTTTT. This sequence encodes CASRTGANTGDLFF.

V gene TRBV5-1 combines with J gene TRBJ2-2, with 12 nucleotides matching TRBD1. The germline CDR1 and CDR2 sequences are SGHRS and YFSETQ. V dropped 4 bases and J dropped 4; count of bases not matched to a gene: 5. The CDR3 runs to 16 residues. The CDR3 protein is CASSRGQGAGTGELFF. In DNA, the CDR3 is TGCGCCAGCAGCCGGGGACAGGGGGCAGGCACCGGGGAGCTGTTTTTT.

The chain links TRBV30 to TRBJ2-2; 10 bases line up with TRBD1. The ends lost 4 bases at V and 7 bases at J; junction bases unmatched: 6. The CDR3 is 14 amino acids. Germline-derived CDR1 and CDR2 are GTSNPN and SVGIG (reference sequence). The CDR3 DNA reads TGTGCCTGGAATCGACAGGGGGCACTCGGGGAGCTGTTTTTT. Protein sequence: CAWNRQGALGELFF.

This clonotype was picked up many times. The junction shows a germline mismatch at one end, possibly a read error. The chain has TRBV28 and TRBJ1-2, with 9 bases fitting TRBD1. Germline values: CDR1 MDHEN, CDR2 SYDVKM. CDR3 length equals 15 residues. In nucleotides, the CDR3 is TGTGCCAGCAGTTTATCTCGGACAGGGGAATCTTCTTCTTCGTTC. Amino acid sequence: CASSLSRTGESSSSF.

The chain recombines TRBV20-1 with TRBJ1-4; D may be TRBD1 (6 bases). In germline, CDR1 is DFQATT, CDR2 SNEGSKA (reference sequence). The CDR3 covers 15 residues. V was pared by 0 bases and J by 2 bases, with 10 bases between. The CDR3 sequence: CSARDLQGTNEKLFF. DNA for the CDR3: TGCAGTGCTAGAGATCTGCAGGGGACTAATGAAAAACTGTTTTTT.

This clonotype was recorded at least ten times. The CDR3 DNA sequence: TGTGCCAGCAGTTTAGAGACTAGCGGGAGTAACGAGCAGTACTTC. Translation gives CASSLETSGSNEQYF. The chain couples TRBV27 to TRBJ2-7, with TRBD2 matching 12 bases. CDR1 is MNHEY, CDR2 SMNVEV, per germline (reference sequence). The CDR3 loop spans 15 amino acids. V lost 2 bases to trimming and J lost 5 bases; unmatched junction nucleotides: 4.

This clonotype was observed many times. The chain has TRBV5-1 and TRBJ1-2; a possible D gene is TRBD1 (5 bases). There are 13 residues in the CDR3. The germline CDR1 and CDR2 sequences are SGHRS and YFSETQ. V was cut by 0 bases and J by 8 bases, with 11 bases left in between. The DNA for the CDR3 is TGCGCCAGCAGCTTGGGGGGGAGTCGCGGCTACACCTTC. Its protein is CASSLGGSRGYTF.

The chain uses TRBV9 and TRBJ1-3; unclear D gene. V lost 6 bases, J lost 2 bases, and 12 bases lay in between. The CDR3 spans 14 residues. Per germline, CDR1 SGDLS and CDR2 YYNGEE. CDR3 in DNA: TGTGCCAGCACCCTTGATCTGACTGGAAACACCATATATTTT. Protein: CASTLDLTGNTIYF.

This clonotype was counted at least ten times. The rearrangement uses TRBV9 and TRBJ1-2, with a possible D match to TRBD1 (5 bases). Trimming pared 3 bases from V and 2 bases from J, leaving 14 bases between. CDR1 and CDR2 (germline): SGDLS, YYNGEE. The CDR3 spans 15 residues. The CDR3 DNA sequence: TGTGCCAGCAGCGCCGGGGGGACTCACAACTATGGCTACACCTTC. Its protein product is CASSAGGTHNYGYTF.

This clonotype has more than one count but fewer than ten. This clone may be a read error of a much larger clone one base away. This chain links TRBV15 with TRBJ2-7; 9 bases map to TRBD2. Germline CDR1 reads LNHNV; CDR2 reads YYDKDF (reference sequence). The CDR3 consists of 16 residues. CDR3 residues: CAASRERASGNYEQYF. The CDR3 bases are TGTGCCGCCAGCAGAGAAAGGGCTAGCGGGAACTACGAGCAGTACTTC.

As concerns this clonotype: Sequence at one end of the junction differs from germline and may be a read error. The chain has TRBV11-2 and TRBJ1-3, with 9 nucleotides matching TRBD1. Per the germline V gene, CDR1 is SGHAT and CDR2 is FQNNGV. The CDR3 has 15 amino acids. The CDR3 here is CASSPGTGTGNIIYF. CDR3 in DNA: TGTGCCAGCAGCCCCGGGACAGGGACGGGAAACATCATATATTTT.

V gene TRBV3-1 combines with J gene TRBJ2-7; D is possibly TRBD1 (5 bases). This CDR3 is 15 amino acids long. V lost 4 bases and J 4 bases, leaving 17 bases between the germline ends. CDR1 LGHDT and CDR2 YNNKEL come from the germline V gene (reference sequence). Here the CDR3 DNA reads TGTGCCAGCAGCCCTACACTTACAGGACCGTACGAGCAGTACTTC. Translation: CASSPTLTGPYEQYF.

Notes on this clonotype: Mismatch with germline at one junction end may stem from a read error. The V call is TRBV27, the J call TRBJ1-5; D ambiguous. CDR1 and CDR2 (germline): MNHEY, SMNVEV (reference sequence). The CDR3 extends over 13 amino acids. The CDR3 spells CVSSSGLYQPQHF. The DNA for the CDR3 is TGTGTCAGCAGTTCGGGGTTGTATCAGCCCCAGCATTTT.

This clonotype was seen a handful of times. The rearrangement uses TRBV9 and TRBJ2-7, with D possibly matching TRBD1 (5 bases). This CDR3 is built from 16 residues. Trimming removed 0 bases from V and 2 bases from J, with 15 bases in between. The V gene's germline CDR1 is SGDLS and CDR2 YYNGEE. The CDR3 DNA follows: TGTGCCAGCAGCGTAGGGGGCAGCCCGAGGCCCTACGAGCAGTACTTC. It yields the protein CASSVGGSPRPYEQYF.

This clonotype has ten or more counts. The gene calls are TRBV28 and TRBJ1-4; D is possibly TRBD1 (6 bases). Trimming took 4 bases from V and 5 from J, leaving 11 bases between them. Germline V CDR1 and CDR2: MDHEN, SYDVKM. This CDR3 has 14 amino acids. The CDR3 DNA is TGTGCCAGCAGTTCCGGGAGGGGGAATGAAAAACTGTTTTTT. Residues: CASSSGRGNEKLFF.

The gene calls are TRBV5-6 and TRBJ2-7, with 8 positions matching TRBD1. Germline CDR1 is SGHDT and CDR2 is YYEEEE. The V and J ends lost 7 bases and 3 bases, in that order; junction bases with no gene match: 3. The CDR3 is made up of 12 amino acids. This CDR3 is CASSTGGYEQYF. The CDR3 nucleotides are TGTGCCAGCTCTACAGGGGGCTACGAGCAGTACTTC.

The V gene is TRBV20-1, the J gene TRBJ2-3, with a possible D match to TRBD2 (5 bases). V was clipped by 3 bases and J by 0 bases, with 13 bases between them. The germline V gene has CDR1 DFQATT and CDR2 SNEGSKA (reference sequence). The CDR3 has 15 residues. Here the CDR3 DNA reads TGCAGTGCTAGGGAGGACGGGGATAGCACAGATACGCAGTATTTT. This translates into CSAREDGDSTDTQYF.

Many counts were recorded for this clonotype. The chain carries TRBV20-1 and TRBJ2-5; tentatively, D is TRBD2 (7 bases). This CDR3 region has 12 residues. Germline CDR1 reads DFQATT; CDR2 reads SNEGSKA (reference sequence). Trimming cost V 5 bases and J 4 bases, with 11 bases left between them. The CDR3 DNA reads as TGCAGTGCTGGGGGGGGGGCAGAGACCCAGTACTTC. Amino acid sequence: CSAGGGAETQYF.

The chain has TRBV20-1 and TRBJ2-2; 7 bases fit TRBD2. V shed 6 bases and J 0 bases; nucleotides not matched to a gene: 10. Looked up from germline, CDR1 is DFQATT and CDR2 is SNEGSKA (reference sequence). This CDR3 is 16 amino acids long. The CDR3 protein is CSACPPSGPNTGELFF. CDR3 in DNA: TGCAGTGCCTGCCCTCCTAGCGGACCGAACACCGGGGAGCTGTTTTTT.

The rearrangement links TRBV30 to TRBJ1-3; D is uncertain. The CDR3 runs to 12 residues. Germline loops: CDR1 GTSNPN, CDR2 SVGIG (reference sequence). V was shortened by 8 bases and J by 2 bases, with 10 bases between the two germline ends. The CDR3 spells CAHLFAGNTIYF. The CDR3, as DNA: TGTGCCCATTTGTTCGCTGGAAACACCATATATTTT.

The J gene is TRBJ1-1, the V gene TRBV29-1; 9 bases fit TRBD1. This CDR3 is 12 amino acids long. J gave up 11 bases and V 7 bases, and 11 bases lay outside the gene matches. Germline CDR1 SQVTM, CDR2 ANQGSEA. The CDR3, as DNA: TGCAGCGCTCTGGGACAGGGTGGGTACGCTTTCTTT. Protein: CSALGQGGYAFF.

The chain couples TRBV27 to TRBJ2-2; 8 bases map to TRBD2. The CDR3 runs to 15 residues. Germline trimming cut 6 bases from V and 2 bases from J; bases unmatched to any gene: 5. Per the germline V gene, CDR1 is MNHEY and CDR2 is SMNVEV (reference sequence). CDR3 coding DNA: TGTGCCAGCAGCCAAAGCGGGAGAAACACCGGGGAGCTGTTTTTT. It yields the protein CASSQSGRNTGELFF.

The rearrangement uses TRBV7-8 and TRBJ1-1; D is unclear. Germline V gene lookup returns CDR1 SGHVS and CDR2 FQNEAQ. With 2 bases removed from V and 0 bases from J, the gap between germline ends came to 10 bases. The CDR3 has 15 amino acids. The CDR3 DNA reads as TGTGCCAGCAGCTTATATCCAAACATGAACACTGAAGCTTTCTTT. Protein product: CASSLYPNMNTEAFF.